This TCR beta chain comes out of a study of T cell repertoires in cytomegalovirus infection. Study information: Public signatures in TCR beta pointed to CMV infection and matching HLA type. Study observations and caveats: The ex vivo response showed dominance by HLA-C-restricted CMV-specific TCR beta clonotypes. Cumulative public TCR beta family frequency identified carriers of CMV plus the relevant HLA.

There are many counts of this clonotype. Its antigen is undetermined. TCRdb passed the reads through MiXCR, listing each CDR3 protein once. This table has hundreds of thousands of distinct CDR3 sequences, roughly a sixth appearing once. The length of the CDR3 is 15 residues. The ends lost 2 bases at V and 3 bases at J; junction bases unmatched: 6. Germline V gives CDR1 SGHTA, CDR2 FQGNSA. The chain couples TRBV7-2 to TRBJ1-1, with 7 nucleotides matching TRBD1. The receptor was isolated from a human donor in good health (CMV status not recorded). Some clones in this sample may be carry-over from other donors' samples. Sequencing was done on a sample of PBMCs. The CDR3 DNA sequence: TGTGCCAGCAGCTTATTTACAGGGGTTGACACTGAAGCTTTCTTT. Translated, it gives CASSLFTGVDTEAFF.